Listed below are T cell receptor beta chains from one sample, sequenced in a study of cytomegalovirus exposure and HLA in healthy donors. The data were produced by immunoSEQ multiplex PCR, yet TCRdb's version contains in-frame clones alone and is incomplete. The sample has 95,000 to 130,000 clones, under 90% seen once. The sequencing sample was made of PBMCs. These receptors were collected from a woman aged 25 to 39 in good health and CMV-seronegative. CDR3s include the opening cysteine and the closing phenylalanine or tryptophan. D genes are given only for firm matches. Size is omitted from some rows. Given values are once, few, many or a class for expanded clones.

NA	TRBJ2-1	NA	TRBV10-3	TGTGCCACCCAACAGGGCCGGAGCTCCTACAATGAGCAGTTCTTC	CATQQGRSSYNEQFF
NA	TRBJ2-7	NA	TRBV10-1	TGCGCCAGCAGTGAGTTAGTATCCTACGAGCAGTACTTC	CASSELVSYEQYF
NA	TRBJ2-1	NA	TRBV7-9	TGTGCCAGCTATTCCGATTCGCAGTCGTCTGAGCAGTTCTTC	CASYSDSQSSEQFF
NA	TRBJ2-3	NA	TRBV27	TGTGCCAGCAGTTTAGCCCCCCGGGCAGATACGCAGTATTTT	CASSLAPRADTQYF
NA	TRBJ2-2	TRBD2	TRBV2	TGTGCCAGCAGCTTGGGACTAGCGGGAGCCGGGGAGCTGTTTTTT	CASSLGLAGAGELFF
NA	TRBJ2-7	TRBD2	TRBV5-1	TGCGCCAGCAGCTTGAGGGGACTAGCGGGAGACGAGCAGTACTTC	CASSLRGLAGDEQYF
NA	TRBJ1-4	NA	TRBV14	TGTGCCAGCAGCCAAGTAGCAGGGGCGTTTGAAAAACTGTTTTTT	CASSQVAGAFEKLFF
NA	TRBJ1-5	NA	TRBV7-8	TGTGCCAGCAGCTTAGGGTACACTCAGCCCCAGCATTTT	CASSLGYTQPQHF
NA	TRBJ2-5	NA	TRBV28	TGTGCCAGCAGGGGAGGAGTCCAAGAGACCCAGTACTTC	CASRGGVQETQYF
NA	TRBJ2-5	TRBD2	TRBV7-6	TGTGCCAGCAGCCCGTTAGCGGGAGGGCTAGAGACCCAGTACTTC	CASSPLAGGLETQYF
NA	TRBJ1-1	NA	TRBV7-2	TGTGCCAGCAGGGCGGCGACAGGCTCTAGATATGAAGCTTTCTTT	CASRAATGSRYEAFF
NA	TRBJ2-7	TRBD2	TRBV18	TGTGCCAGCTCACCTACCCGGGGCCTAGCGGGAGGGACCGCCTACGAGCAGTACTTC	CASSPTRGLAGGTAYEQYF
NA	TRBJ2-1	TRBD2	TRBV7-6	TGTGCCAGCAGCTTAGCGGGAGGGCCCTACAATGAGCAGTTCTTC	CASSLAGGPYNEQFF
once	TRBJ1-5	NA	TRBV27	TGTGCCAGCAGGGTTGCGGGTCAGCCCCAGCATTTT	CASRVAGQPQHF
NA	TRBJ2-7	TRBD2	TRBV18	TGTGCCAGCTCACCCCCGGGGGGGAAAGGCGAGCAGTACTTC	CASSPPGGKGEQYF
NA	TRBJ2-3	NA	TRBV15	TGTGCCACCAGCAGAGATCGTGATAGCGGCTCCACAGATACGCAGTATTTT	CATSRDRDSGSTDTQYF
NA	TRBJ2-7	TRBD1	TRBV6-6	TGTGCCAGCAGTTCTGGACAGGTGACTTACGGGCAGTACTTC	CASSSGQVTYGQYF
NA	TRBJ2-6	TRBD1	TRBV28	TGTGCCAGCAGTTCCTTTATCAGGGGGACTGGGGCCAACGTCCTGACTTTC	CASSSFIRGTGANVLTF
NA	TRBJ2-1	TRBD2	TRBV6-5	TGTGCCAGCATCGCCGGACTAGCGGGAGACAATGAGCAGTTCTTC	CASIAGLAGDNEQFF
NA	TRBJ2-1	NA	TRBV6-1	TGTGCCAGCAGTGAGGTACTAGTCGGGGGATTGAACAATGAGCAGTTCTTC	CASSEVLVGGLNNEQFF
NA	TRBJ2-7	NA	TRBV4-3	TGCGCCAGCAGCCAAGAGCGGCGCAAAGAGAACTACGAGCAGTACTTC	CASSQERRKENYEQYF
NA	TRBJ1-2	NA	TRBV7-9	TGTGCCAGCAGCTTAGCGGAGTCCTATGGCTACACCTTC	CASSLAESYGYTF
NA	TRBJ2-2	NA	TRBV6-6	TGTGCCAGCAAAGAGGCCGGGGAGCTGTTTTTT	CASKEAGELFF
NA	TRBJ1-5	NA	TRBV30	TGTGCCTGGAGTTTATCCTCTTACAATCAGCCCCAGCATTTT	CAWSLSSYNQPQHF
NA	TRBJ1-2	NA	TRBV30	TGTGCCTGGACCGTACGGGGCAGGGGCCCTGGCTACACCTTC	CAWTVRGRGPGYTF
once	TRBJ1-2	TRBD1	TRBV2	TGTGCCAGCAGGGGTCAGGGGGGCAGATCTAACTATGGCTACACCTTC	CASRGQGGRSNYGYTF
NA	TRBJ2-3	TRBD2	TRBV2	TGTGCCAGCATGCCAGGAGCCGGGACTAGCGGCACAGATACGCAGTATTTT	CASMPGAGTSGTDTQYF
NA	TRBJ2-1	NA	TRBV9	TGTGCCAGCAGCAGACAGGTAACTCGCTCCTACAATGAGCAGTTCTTC	CASSRQVTRSYNEQFF
NA	TRBJ1-4	TRBD1	TRBV11-2	TGTGCCAGCAGCTTGGGGACAGGGGCTAATGAAAAACTGTTTTTT	CASSLGTGANEKLFF
NA	TRBJ2-7	TRBD1	TRBV6-1	TGTGCCAGCAGCGTGACAGGGTGGTCCTACGAGCAGTACTTC	CASSVTGWSYEQYF
NA	TRBJ1-2	TRBD1	TRBV5-6	TGTGCCAGCAGCTTGTTCGGGGACAGGGGAAACTATGGCTACACCTTC	CASSLFGDRGNYGYTF
NA	TRBJ2-7	NA	TRBV11-2	TGTGCCAGCAGCTCTATGAAGGGACTCCGCTCCTACGAGCAGTACTTC	CASSSMKGLRSYEQYF
NA	TRBJ2-5	TRBD2	TRBV7-9	TGTGCCAGCACCGGCGGGAGTTTGGTCGGGGAGACCCAGTACTTC	CASTGGSLVGETQYF
NA	TRBJ2-3	TRBD2	TRBV19	TGTGCCAGTAGGTCCACACTAGCGGCCTTCACAGATACGCAGTATTTT	CASRSTLAAFTDTQYF
NA	TRBJ2-7	TRBD1	TRBV5-6	TGTGCCAGCAGCTTGTGGGACAGGGGGTCCTACGAGCAGTACTTC	CASSLWDRGSYEQYF
NA	TRBJ2-5	NA	TRBV27	TGTGCCAGCAGCCCCCCGGGCGGGACTCAAGAGACCCAGTACTTC	CASSPPGGTQETQYF
NA	TRBJ2-7	TRBD1	TRBV7-3	TGTGCCAGCAGCCCAGCGGGACAGGGGGACTACGAGCAGTACTTC	CASSPAGQGDYEQYF
NA	TRBJ2-7	NA	TRBV9	TGTGCCAGCAGCGTCGACATCGCCTACGAGCAGTACTTC	CASSVDIAYEQYF
NA	TRBJ1-2	TRBD1	TRBV5-4	TGTGCCAGCAGCTTGACAGGGGGTGAGGCGGCTGGCTACACCTTC	CASSLTGGEAAGYTF
NA	TRBJ2-2	TRBD1	TRBV19	TGTGCCAGTAAGGACAGGGAGCACACCGGGGAGCTGTTTTTT	CASKDREHTGELFF
once	TRBJ2-5	TRBD1	TRBV5-1	TGCGCCAGCAGCTTGGACGGACAGGGGGTCGGAGAGACCCAGTACTTC	CASSLDGQGVGETQYF
NA	TRBJ2-5	NA	TRBV27	TGTGCCAGCAGTTTTTCAGGGTCCCAAGAGACCCAGTACTTC	CASSFSGSQETQYF
NA	TRBJ2-5	NA	TRBV7-7	TGTGCCAGCAGCCTAAAAGGGGGGGGCATAGAGACCCAGTACTTC	CASSLKGGGIETQYF
few	TRBJ1-1	NA	TRBV9	TGTGCCAGCAGCGTAGGCGGGGCGCGGACTGAAGCTTTCTTT	CASSVGGARTEAFF
once	TRBJ2-3	TRBD1	TRBV7-2	TGTGCCAGCAGCACCCGACAGGGGGCAGATACGCAGTATTTT	CASSTRQGADTQYF
NA	TRBJ2-7	TRBD1	TRBV4-2	TGTGCCAGCAGCCGGGACAGGATCTTCTCCGAGCAGTACTTC	CASSRDRIFSEQYF
NA	TRBJ1-1	NA	TRBV15	TGTGCCACCAGCAAGTCCAGGCGTTTGAACACTGAAGCTTTCTTT	CATSKSRRLNTEAFF
NA	TRBJ1-5	NA	TRBV27	TGTGCCGTCAAAGGCAGGGGCGTCGATCAGCCCCAGCATTTT	CAVKGRGVDQPQHF
NA	TRBJ2-7	TRBD2	TRBV5-1	TGCGCCAGCAGCTTAGGACTAGCGGGAGGGACAAGCTCCTACGAGCAGTACTTC	CASSLGLAGGTSSYEQYF
NA	TRBJ2-1	NA	TRBV20-1	TGCAGTGCTAGACTAGTGTCTGAGCAGTTCTTC	CSARLVSEQFF
few	TRBJ1-2	NA	TRBV6-1	TGTGCCAGCAGTGAAGCCCTGGGGGGTGACTATGGCTACACCTTC	CASSEALGGDYGYTF
NA	TRBJ2-5	TRBD2	TRBV5-1	TGCGCCAGCAGCTTGGCAGCGGCGGGAGCAGAGACCCAGTACTTC	CASSLAAAGAETQYF
NA	TRBJ2-7	TRBD2	TRBV7-2	TGTGCCAGCAGCTTAGCGGTGACTAGCGGGAGGGCCGGCTCCTACGAGCAGTACTTC	CASSLAVTSGRAGSYEQYF
NA	TRBJ2-5	NA	TRBV5-8	TGTGCCAGCAGCTTGGTGCACACACAAGAGACCCAGTACTTC	CASSLVHTQETQYF